The rows below give T cell receptor beta chains drawn from one sample of a study of cytomegalovirus exposure and HLA in healthy donors. Produced via immunoSEQ multiplex PCR; TCRdb's table is partial and in-frame only. The repertoire holds about 160,000 clones, with roughly 70% as singletons. The sample taken for sequencing was PBMCs. The receptors shown here come from a man aged 35 to 55 in good health and CMV-seropositive. Each CDR3 is given with its conserved first and last residue. The order of the fields is CDR3 DNA, CDR3 protein, V gene, CDR3 length, clone size, J gene, D gene. D genes are given only for firm matches. Clone size, where shown, is once, few, many, or a class for clones that have expanded.

CDR3nt: TGTGCCTCAGCGATGGGTACCTCTGGAAACACCATATATTTT
CDR3aa: CASAMGTSGNTIYF
v_gene: TRBV6-5
len: 14
abundance: -
j_gene: TRBJ1-3
d_gene: -

CDR3nt: TGTGCCAGCAGTTACTCGATTCTCCGGGGAGATACGCAGTATTTT
CDR3aa: CASSYSILRGDTQYF
v_gene: TRBV6-6
len: 15
abundance: -
j_gene: TRBJ2-3
d_gene: -

CDR3nt: TGTGCCTGGACTTTCGGGGGTAACACAGATACGCAGTATTTT
CDR3aa: CAWTFGGNTDTQYF
v_gene: TRBV30
len: 14
abundance: -
j_gene: TRBJ2-3
d_gene: -

CDR3nt: TGTGCCAGCAGTCCGGGACAGGGCGGAAAAGCTTTCTTT
CDR3aa: CASSPGQGGKAFF
v_gene: TRBV6-5
len: 13
abundance: -
j_gene: TRBJ1-1
d_gene: TRBD1

CDR3nt: TGTGCCAGCCGGAAGAGGGCGGGCCCCGAGCAAGAGACCCAGTACTTC
CDR3aa: CASRKRAGPEQETQYF
v_gene: TRBV5-6
len: 16
abundance: -
j_gene: TRBJ2-5
d_gene: -

CDR3nt: TGTGCCAGCAGCCGCTTCTCTAGCGGGGACCACTACGAGCAGTACTTC
CDR3aa: CASSRFSSGDHYEQYF
v_gene: TRBV7-8
len: 16
abundance: -
j_gene: TRBJ2-7
d_gene: TRBD2

CDR3nt: TGTGCCAGCAGCGGACCTCGGGGGACTAGCGGGAACACCGGGGAGCTGTTTTTT
CDR3aa: CASSGPRGTSGNTGELFF
v_gene: TRBV9
len: 18
abundance: -
j_gene: TRBJ2-2
d_gene: TRBD2

CDR3nt: TGTGCCAGCAGTTACATCCGGGACAGGGTCTTTGGCTACACCTTC
CDR3aa: CASSYIRDRVFGYTF
v_gene: TRBV6-5
len: 15
abundance: -
j_gene: TRBJ1-2
d_gene: TRBD1

CDR3nt: TGTGCCAGCAGCCTTCCGGGGACAGGGGCCAATGAGCAGTTCTTC
CDR3aa: CASSLPGTGANEQFF
v_gene: TRBV14
len: 15
abundance: -
j_gene: TRBJ2-1
d_gene: TRBD1

CDR3nt: TGTGCCATCAGTGGGGACTTACAAGAGACCCAGTACTTC
CDR3aa: CAISGDLQETQYF
v_gene: TRBV10-3
len: 13
abundance: -
j_gene: TRBJ2-5
d_gene: -

CDR3nt: TGTGCCAGCTCACCAGCGAGCGATCAGCCCCAGCATTTT
CDR3aa: CASSPASDQPQHF
v_gene: TRBV18
len: 13
abundance: once
j_gene: TRBJ1-5
d_gene: -

CDR3nt: TGCGCCTGGATTACCCGGGCGGACTACAAACAGTACGGCTATGGCTACACCTTC
CDR3aa: CAWITRADYKQYGYGYTF
v_gene: TRBV30
len: 18
abundance: once
j_gene: TRBJ1-2
d_gene: -

CDR3nt: TGTGCCAGCAGCCAAGGACATCTCGTCAACTATGGCTACACCTTC
CDR3aa: CASSQGHLVNYGYTF
v_gene: TRBV14
len: 15
abundance: -
j_gene: TRBJ1-2
d_gene: -

CDR3nt: TGTGCCAGTAGTACGGGACAGGGGTGGACAACTTTCTTT
CDR3aa: CASSTGQGWTTFF
v_gene: TRBV19
len: 13
abundance: -
j_gene: TRBJ1-1
d_gene: TRBD1

CDR3nt: TGTGCCAGCAGCGTTTGGGACAGGGGAGAGACTGAAGCTTTCTTT
CDR3aa: CASSVWDRGETEAFF
v_gene: TRBV9
len: 15
abundance: -
j_gene: TRBJ1-1
d_gene: TRBD1

CDR3nt: TGTGCCAGCAGCCAGGGGGACAGGTGGAATCAGCCCCAGCATTTT
CDR3aa: CASSQGDRWNQPQHF
v_gene: TRBV6-6
len: 15
abundance: -
j_gene: TRBJ1-5
d_gene: TRBD1

CDR3nt: TGTGCCAGCAGCTTAGATCTGCGGGAAGGCTACACCTTC
CDR3aa: CASSLDLREGYTF
v_gene: TRBV11-2
len: 13
abundance: -
j_gene: TRBJ1-2
d_gene: -

CDR3nt: TGTGCCAGCAGCCCGAAACGGAGGAGTGGGGAGACCCAGTACTTC
CDR3aa: CASSPKRRSGETQYF
v_gene: TRBV13
len: 15
abundance: -
j_gene: TRBJ2-5
d_gene: -

CDR3nt: TGTGCCAGCAGTTCCCGGACAGTCGGCAGTGAAAAACTGTTTTTT
CDR3aa: CASSSRTVGSEKLFF
v_gene: TRBV6-5
len: 15
abundance: -
j_gene: TRBJ1-4
d_gene: -

CDR3nt: TGTGCCAGTAACATTGGAGGGACGGCTGACACCGGGGAGCTGTTTTTT
CDR3aa: CASNIGGTADTGELFF
v_gene: TRBV19
len: 16
abundance: -
j_gene: TRBJ2-2
d_gene: -

CDR3nt: TGTGCCAGTAGTTGGGGACTTTTTGTCGAGCAGTACTTC
CDR3aa: CASSWGLFVEQYF
v_gene: TRBV19
len: 13
abundance: -
j_gene: TRBJ2-7
d_gene: -

CDR3nt: TGTGCCAGCAGCTCAACAGGGTTGAATGAGCAGTTCTTC
CDR3aa: CASSSTGLNEQFF
v_gene: TRBV7-9
len: 13
abundance: -
j_gene: TRBJ2-1
d_gene: -

CDR3nt: TGTGCCAGCAGCTCGGGGGGGGCTGGGACTGAAGCTTTCTTT
CDR3aa: CASSSGGAGTEAFF
v_gene: TRBV7-3
len: 14
abundance: -
j_gene: TRBJ1-1
d_gene: -

CDR3nt: TGCGCCAGCAGCTTGGAGGGGCGGGGGAGCACAGATACGCAGTATTTT
CDR3aa: CASSLEGRGSTDTQYF
v_gene: TRBV5-1
len: 16
abundance: -
j_gene: TRBJ2-3
d_gene: TRBD2

CDR3nt: TGTGCCAGCAGCTTCGACAGGGCGAACACTGAAGCTTTCTTT
CDR3aa: CASSFDRANTEAFF
v_gene: TRBV7-2
len: 14
abundance: once
j_gene: TRBJ1-1
d_gene: TRBD1

CDR3nt: TGTGCCAGCAGCTTGGGGCAGGGGGCCGAGAACGAAAAACTGTTTTTT
CDR3aa: CASSLGQGAENEKLFF
v_gene: TRBV5-4
len: 16
abundance: -
j_gene: TRBJ1-4
d_gene: TRBD1

CDR3nt: TGTGCCAGCAGCGGGAGGGGCAACGAGCAGTACTTC
CDR3aa: CASSGRGNEQYF
v_gene: TRBV11-3
len: 12
abundance: many
j_gene: TRBJ2-7
d_gene: TRBD2

CDR3nt: TGTGCCAGCGTCGGGAACTATGGCTACACCTTC
CDR3aa: CASVGNYGYTF
v_gene: TRBV6-5
len: 11
abundance: -
j_gene: TRBJ1-2
d_gene: -

CDR3nt: TGTGCCAGCAGTCCCGAGATCTCTGGAAACACCATATATTTT
CDR3aa: CASSPEISGNTIYF
v_gene: TRBV6-6
len: 14
abundance: -
j_gene: TRBJ1-3
d_gene: -

CDR3nt: TGTGCCAGCAGCTTGGGACAGGGATTTGAAAAACTGTTTTTT
CDR3aa: CASSLGQGFEKLFF
v_gene: TRBV5-8
len: 14
abundance: -
j_gene: TRBJ1-4
d_gene: TRBD1

CDR3nt: TGCGCCAGCAGCTCCGGGACAGGGGGCGACGAGCAGTACTTC
CDR3aa: CASSSGTGGDEQYF
v_gene: TRBV4-3
len: 14
abundance: -
j_gene: TRBJ2-7
d_gene: TRBD1

CDR3nt: TGTGCCAGCAGTGATATACGGCACGGAGCAACTAATGAAAAACTGTTTTTT
CDR3aa: CASSDIRHGATNEKLFF
v_gene: TRBV25-1
len: 17
abundance: few
j_gene: TRBJ1-4
d_gene: -

CDR3nt: TGCGCCAGCAGGGGGGGGACAACAAGCTCCTACGAGCAGTACTTC
CDR3aa: CASRGGTTSSYEQYF
v_gene: TRBV5-1
len: 15
abundance: -
j_gene: TRBJ2-7
d_gene: -

CDR3nt: TGTTCCAGCAGCTTGGATTCTAGCGGGAGCACAGATACGCAGTATTTT
CDR3aa: CSSSLDSSGSTDTQYF
v_gene: TRBV7-9
len: 16
abundance: -
j_gene: TRBJ2-3
d_gene: TRBD2

CDR3nt: TGTGCCAGCAGCGGGGGAGGGGACCCCTACGAGCAGTACTTC
CDR3aa: CASSGGGDPYEQYF
v_gene: TRBV5-4
len: 14
abundance: few
j_gene: TRBJ2-7
d_gene: TRBD2

CDR3nt: TGTGCCAGCAGCCCCGGGACAGGGGTAATAGGAACCAATGAGCAGTTCTTC
CDR3aa: CASSPGTGVIGTNEQFF
v_gene: TRBV7-6
len: 17
abundance: -
j_gene: TRBJ2-1
d_gene: TRBD1

CDR3nt: TGTGCCATCAGCACGGAGGCTAGCGGGGGGGCGGAGCTGTTTTTT
CDR3aa: CAISTEASGGAELFF
v_gene: TRBV10-3
len: 15
abundance: -
j_gene: TRBJ2-2
d_gene: TRBD2

CDR3nt: TGTGCCAGCAGCCCCCAGGGACAGCTCCTTGGGGACACTGAAGCTTTCTTT
CDR3aa: CASSPQGQLLGDTEAFF
v_gene: TRBV21-1
len: 17
abundance: -
j_gene: TRBJ1-1
d_gene: -

CDR3nt: TGTGCCAGCTCCGACCTGACCAGCGGGGGGGCCCCCAATGAGCAGTTCTTC
CDR3aa: CASSDLTSGGAPNEQFF
v_gene: TRBV18
len: 17
abundance: -
j_gene: TRBJ2-1
d_gene: TRBD2

CDR3nt: TGTGCCAGCAGCTTAAAACCCCTCGAGGGGACAGGGAAGGCCTACGAGCAGTACTTC
CDR3aa: CASSLKPLEGTGKAYEQYF
v_gene: TRBV7-3
len: 19
abundance: -
j_gene: TRBJ2-7
d_gene: TRBD1

CDR3nt: TGTGCCTGGGACGCAGGGGTGGGGGAGCAGTACTTC
CDR3aa: CAWDAGVGEQYF
v_gene: TRBV30
len: 12
abundance: -
j_gene: TRBJ2-7
d_gene: -

CDR3nt: TGTGCCAGCAGCTTATCTGTAGTCGGGGAAAAACTGTTTTTT
CDR3aa: CASSLSVVGEKLFF
v_gene: TRBV7-8
len: 14
abundance: -
j_gene: TRBJ1-4
d_gene: -

CDR3nt: TGTGCCAGCAGCGTAGGGGGACTAGCGCAAGAGACCCAGTACTTC
CDR3aa: CASSVGGLAQETQYF
v_gene: TRBV9
len: 15
abundance: few
j_gene: TRBJ2-5
d_gene: TRBD2

CDR3nt: TGTGCCAGCAGCTTGGCAGGGCGAGAGACCCAGTACTTC
CDR3aa: CASSLAGRETQYF
v_gene: TRBV5-5
len: 13
abundance: -
j_gene: TRBJ2-5
d_gene: -

CDR3nt: TGCAGTGCTACGGACACCGGGGAGCTGTTTTTT
CDR3aa: CSATDTGELFF
v_gene: TRBV20-1
len: 11
abundance: few
j_gene: TRBJ2-2
d_gene: -

CDR3nt: TGTGCCAGTAGTACCAGGGGCTACGAGCAGTACTTC
CDR3aa: CASSTRGYEQYF
v_gene: TRBV19
len: 12
abundance: few
j_gene: TRBJ2-7
d_gene: -

CDR3nt: TGTGCCAGCTCACCACTCAGGATTGCTGTGGGGAACACTGAAGCTTTCTTT
CDR3aa: CASSPLRIAVGNTEAFF
v_gene: TRBV18
len: 17
abundance: -
j_gene: TRBJ1-1
d_gene: -

CDR3nt: TGTGCCACCAGGGGCAGTTCGTACGAGCAGTACTTC
CDR3aa: CATRGSSYEQYF
v_gene: TRBV6-1
len: 12
abundance: -
j_gene: TRBJ2-7
d_gene: -

CDR3nt: TGTGCCAGCAGCTTAGACGTAGTCCGCGAGCAGTACTTC
CDR3aa: CASSLDVVREQYF
v_gene: TRBV7-9
len: 13
abundance: -
j_gene: TRBJ2-7
d_gene: -

CDR3nt: TGTGCCACCATGGGTTTCACTCAACGGGGCAATGAGCAGTTCTTC
CDR3aa: CATMGFTQRGNEQFF
v_gene: TRBV5-8
len: 15
abundance: -
j_gene: TRBJ2-1
d_gene: -

CDR3nt: TGCGCCAGCAGTCCAAGACAGGGAAGGTTCTTT
CDR3aa: CASSPRQGRFF
v_gene: TRBV23-1
len: 11
abundance: -
j_gene: TRBJ1-1
d_gene: TRBD1

CDR3nt: TGTGCTAGCAGCTTACAGACAGGGGACGAGCAGTACTTC
CDR3aa: CASSLQTGDEQYF
v_gene: TRBV7-7
len: 13
abundance: few
j_gene: TRBJ2-7
d_gene: TRBD1

CDR3nt: TGTGCCAGCAGCTTGGGAGCTAGCGGGGGGGCCTACGAGCAGTACTTC
CDR3aa: CASSLGASGGAYEQYF
v_gene: TRBV5-6
len: 16
abundance: medium-sized
j_gene: TRBJ2-7
d_gene: TRBD2

CDR3nt: TGCGCCAGCAGCCAAGATTCCGGGACACTTTCCTACGAGCAGTACTTC
CDR3aa: CASSQDSGTLSYEQYF
v_gene: TRBV4-1
len: 16
abundance: -
j_gene: TRBJ2-7
d_gene: -

CDR3nt: TGTGCTAGCAGCTTTGGCAGGAACACCGGGGAGCTGTTTTTT
CDR3aa: CASSFGRNTGELFF
v_gene: TRBV7-7
len: 14
abundance: -
j_gene: TRBJ2-2
d_gene: -